One sample yielded the 30 T cell receptor beta chains listed below, sequenced in a study of blood T cell repertoires in COVID-19. Assay used: immunoSEQ multiplex PCR; TCRdb lists only in-frame clones, some missing. This sample yields around 99,000 clones, of which approximately 82% are seen a single time; 18% belongs to the top ten. Sequencing used peripheral blood. The source of these receptors is a woman in her fifties or sixties with acute or convalescent COVID-19.

The rearrangement joins TRBV9 to TRBJ2-2, with 9 bases fitting TRBD2. V gave up 0 bases and J gave up 12 bases; unmatched junction bases: 6. The CDR3 is 14 amino acids. Germline V gives CDR1 SGDLS, CDR2 YYNGEE. CDR3 coding DNA: TGTGCCAGCAGCGTAGTTCAGCGGGGGGATCAGCTGTTTTTT. It codes for CASSVVQRGDQLFF.

This chain joins TRBV30 and TRBJ2-5, with D perhaps matching TRBD1 or TRBD2 (6 bases each). Germline values: CDR1 GTSNPN, CDR2 SVGIG (reference sequence). The CDR3 is 12 amino acids. With 8 bases removed from V and 2 bases from J, the gap between germline ends came to 12 bases. CDR3 sequence (DNA): TGTGCCAGGGGGGTAACACAAGAGACCCAGTACTTC. This codes for CARGVTQETQYF.

The CDR3: CASSLRLAGDWETQYF. The DNA for the CDR3 is TGTGCCAGCAGCCTAAGACTAGCGGGAGATTGGGAGACCCAGTACTTC. The chain has TRBV7-2 and TRBJ2-5; 12 bases are shared with TRBD2. The CDR3 contains 16 residues. The germline gives CDR1 SGHTA, CDR2 FQGNSA. J lost 5 bases, V lost 5 bases, and 9 bases had no gene match.

V gene TRBV6-5 combines with J gene TRBJ2-7; D gene uncertain. Germline-derived CDR1 and CDR2 are MNHEY and SVGAGI. CDR3 length: 15 amino acids. Trimming took 5 bases from V and 4 from J, leaving 18 bases between them. The CDR3 coding sequence is TGTGCCAGCAGTCGCTCTCATGACAAACGATACGAGCAGTACTTC. Amino acids: CASSRSHDKRYEQYF.

The chain has TRBV3-1 (or the pseudogene TRBV3-2) and TRBJ2-6; 9 nucleotides line up with TRBD1. CDR1 is LGHDT and CDR2 is YNNKEL in the germline V gene (reference sequence). This CDR3 is 17 amino acids long. V lost 4 bases and J lost 0; bases outside the gene matches: 4. This chain's CDR3 is CASSRGDRASGANVLTF. As DNA, the CDR3 is TGTGCCAGCAGCCGAGGGGACAGGGCCTCTGGGGCCAACGTCCTGACTTTC.

The chain couples TRBV7-6 to TRBJ2-3; 12 bases agree with TRBD2. J was trimmed by 4 bases and V by 4 bases; bases with no gene match: 9. The CDR3 consists of 17 residues. CDR1 is SGHVS and CDR2 is FNYEAQ in the germline V gene. DNA of the CDR3: TGTGCCAGCAGCTCCAGGACTAGCGGGAATGATGCAGATACGCAGTATTTT. Amino acids: CASSSRTSGNDADTQYF.

This chain links TRBV2 with TRBJ2-5, with 7 bases identical to TRBD2. Germline CDR1 reads SNHLY; CDR2 reads FYNNEI. The CDR3 contains 15 residues. The V segment lost 7 bases and the J segment 3 bases; nucleotides outside the gene matches: 11. The CDR3 DNA reads TGTGCCAGCAACCAATACCAGCGGGATGAAGAGACCCAGTACTTC. Protein sequence: CASNQYQRDEETQYF. The full variable domain, its missing parts supplied by reference TRBV2 and TRBJ2-5, is EPEVTQTPSHQVTQMGQEVILRCVPISNHLYFYWYRQILGQKVEFLVSFYNNEISEKSEIFDDQFSVERPDGSNFTLKIRSTKLEDSAMYFCASNQYQRDEETQYFGPGTRLLVL.

The chain recombines TRBV5-1 with TRBJ2-2; no clear D gene. Trimming pared 10 bases from V and 5 bases from J, leaving 9 bases between. The CDR3 length is 11 residues. Germline V gene lookup returns CDR1 SGHRS and CDR2 YFSETQ. CDR3 residues: CACRQTGELFF. As DNA, the CDR3 is TGCGCCTGCCGTCAGACCGGGGAGCTGTTTTTT.

V usage is TRBV10-1 and J usage is TRBJ1-1; perhaps TRBD1 as D (5 bases). The germline gives CDR1 WNHNN, CDR2 SYGVQD (reference sequence). V lost 0 bases, J lost 11 bases, and 13 bases lay in between. This CDR3 region has 13 residues. The CDR3 loop reads CASSESRRGTAFF. The CDR3 DNA reads as TGCGCCAGCAGTGAGTCGAGAAGGGGTACTGCTTTCTTT.

CDR3 nucleotides: TGTGCCAGCAGCTACGCTAGCCCGTCCGTCGCTGAGCAGTTCTTC. Its translation is CASSYASPSVAEQFF. The chain is built from TRBV7-2 and TRBJ2-1, with a weak D call TRBD2 (5 bases). Per germline, CDR1 SGHTA and CDR2 FQGNSA. This CDR3 is 15 amino acids long. Trimming removed 4 bases from V and 9 bases from J, with 19 bases in between.

J is TRBJ2-5 and V is TRBV5-1; D call uncertain. The CDR3 is 14 amino acids. Trimming pared 6 bases from V and 1 base from J, leaving 13 bases between. Germline V gene sequence: CDR1 SGHRS, CDR2 YFSETQ. CDR3: CASTSPGSQETQYF. In DNA, the CDR3 is TGCGCCAGCACCTCCCCAGGCAGCCAAGAGACCCAGTACTTC.

The gene calls are TRBV6-5 and TRBJ1-4, with 8 positions matching TRBD1. Germline loops: CDR1 MNHEY, CDR2 SVGAGI. The CDR3 extends over 14 amino acids. Trimming cost V 5 bases and J 7 bases; bases outside gene matches: 6. CDR3 sequence: CASSITGGGEKLFF. The CDR3, as DNA: TGTGCCAGCAGTATTACAGGGGGGGGTGAAAAACTGTTTTTT.

The rearrangement uses TRBV6-5 and TRBJ1-1; D ambiguous. This CDR3 spans 13 amino acids. Germline CDR1 is MNHEY and CDR2 is SVGAGI. The V gene lost 3 bases and the J gene lost 8 bases, with 13 bases spanning the gap. The CDR3 reads CASSYSGWVEAFF. The CDR3 nucleotides read TGTGCCAGCAGTTATTCGGGATGGGTGGAAGCTTTCTTT.

CDR3 DNA sequence: TGTGCCAGCAGCTTTAAGCGTCCCCCCGACTATGAGCAGTTCTTC. Encoded protein: CASSFKRPPDYEQFF. The V gene is TRBV7-2, the J gene TRBJ2-1; D uncertain. CDR3 length: 15 amino acids. V lost 3 bases to trimming and J lost 8 bases, with 17 bases between them. Germline loops: CDR1 SGHTA, CDR2 FQGNSA.

The gene calls are TRBV2 and TRBJ1-1; D gene uncertain. Trimming left V 6 bases short and J 0 bases short, with 11 bases between. Germline V lookup: CDR1 SNHLY, CDR2 FYNNEI. This CDR3 region has 14 residues. CDR3 sequence: CASRIDMVNTEAFF. In nucleotides, the CDR3 is TGTGCCAGCAGAATCGACATGGTGAACACTGAAGCTTTCTTT.

This clone was recorded a few times. The rearrangement joins TRBV7-2 to TRBJ1-3; no definite D call. CDR3 length: 16 residues. With 1 base removed from V and 2 bases from J, the gap between germline ends came to 12 bases. Germline loops: CDR1 SGHTA, CDR2 FQGNSA. CDR3 sequence (DNA): TGTGCCAGCAGCTTAGTAAACCCCGCGGCTGGAAACACCATATATTTT. Translated: CASSLVNPAAGNTIYF.

This clone was recorded once. The J gene is TRBJ1-4, the V gene TRBV5-5, with 7 bases aligning to TRBD1. The germline CDR1 and CDR2 sequences are SGHKS and YYEKEE (reference sequence). V shed 6 bases and J 3 bases; nucleotides not matched to a gene: 11. The CDR3 covers 16 residues. Here the CDR3 DNA reads TGTGCCAGCAAGGGGGCGTTGGGACAGCCTAATGAAAAACTGTTTTTT. This gives the protein CASKGALGQPNEKLFF.

The V gene is TRBV7-6, the J gene TRBJ1-5; D is unresolved. Germline V gives CDR1 SGHVS, CDR2 FNYEAQ. V lost 3 bases, J lost 3 bases, and 6 bases lay in between. CDR3 length: 13 amino acids. The CDR3, as DNA: TGTGCCAGCAGCTTGGCCCTCAATCAGCCCCAGCATTTT. It encodes CASSLALNQPQHF.

The chain is built from TRBV28 and TRBJ1-1; TRBD1 aligns across 8 bases. This CDR3 has 14 residues. V was pared by 8 bases and J by 4 bases, with 9 bases of the junction left unmatched. Germline assignment: CDR1 MDHEN and CDR2 SYDVKM. CDR3 DNA sequence: TGTGCCAGCCAGGGGGGACAGGCAATCACTGAAGCTTTCTTT. Translating it yields CASQGGQAITEAFF.

This chain links TRBV4-3 with TRBJ2-3; 10 positions agree with TRBD1. Germline V CDR1 and CDR2: LGHNA, YSLEER. The CDR3 runs to 15 residues. The J segment lost 4 bases and the V segment lost 0 bases, leaving 1 base of the junction unmatched. DNA of the CDR3: TGCGCCAGCAGCCAAGAAGACAGGGGGCCAGATACGCAGTATTTT. It codes for CASSQEDRGPDTQYF.

This clone was detected a few times. J is TRBJ1-2 and V is TRBV29-1, with 8 nucleotides matching TRBD1. The trim removed 0 bases at V and 7 bases at J, leaving 7 bases unmatched. Germline CDR1 and CDR2: SQVTM and ANQGSEA. The CDR3 has 14 residues. This CDR3 reads CSVEDRRQGAGYTF. In nucleotides, the CDR3 is TGCAGCGTTGAAGATCGGCGGCAGGGGGCTGGCTACACCTTC.

This clone came up a few times. The chain recombines TRBV28 with TRBJ2-7; 8 bases are a match to TRBD1. This CDR3 is built from 15 residues. Germline CDR1 reads MDHEN; CDR2 reads SYDVKM. The junction had 8 bases not matched to a gene; V was cut back by 6 bases and J by 1 base. CDR3 sequence (DNA): TGTGCCAGCAGGGAGGTCCAGGGGGCATCCTACGAGCAGTACTTC. Translated, it gives CASREVQGASYEQYF.

J is TRBJ1-5 and V is TRBV6-5, with a weak D call TRBD1 (5 bases). Germline V gene data show CDR1 as MNHEY and CDR2 as SVGAGI. V was cut by 2 bases and J by 0 bases, with 8 bases left in between. This CDR3 has 15 amino acids. CDR3 protein: CASSYDSYSNQPQHF. The CDR3 region has the DNA TGTGCCAGCAGTTACGACAGTTATAGCAATCAGCCCCAGCATTTT.

This chain connects TRBV30 to TRBJ1-2, with D possibly TRBD1 on 5 matching bases. Looked up from germline, CDR1 is GTSNPN and CDR2 is SVGIG (reference sequence). This CDR3 has 13 amino acids. Trimming removed 2 bases at V and 0 bases at J, with 7 bases between. The CDR3 reads CAWSSGANYGYTF. DNA of the CDR3: TGTGCCTGGAGTTCGGGGGCTAACTATGGCTACACCTTC. Complete variable domain (other parts from reference TRBV30 and TRBJ1-2): SQTIHQWPATLVQPVGSPLSLECTVEGTSNPNLYWYRQAAGRGLQLLFYSVGIGQISSEVPQNLSASRPQDRQFILSSKKLLLSDSGFYLCAWSSGANYGYTFGSGTRLTVV.

The V call is TRBV7-8, the J call TRBJ1-3; 10 bases map to TRBD1. This CDR3 spans 15 amino acids. CDR1 and CDR2 from the germline V gene are SGHVS and FQNEAQ. V lost 1 base and J lost 4; bases outside the gene matches: 1. The CDR3 nucleotides read TGTGCCAGCAGCTTAGGGGGACAGGGGGGAAACACCATATATTTT. Its translation is CASSLGGQGGNTIYF.

For the CDR3, the DNA is TGTGCCTGGACTCTCCGTCGAAAACTGTTTTTT. Its protein product is CAWTLRRKLFF. The chain uses TRBV30 and TRBJ1-4; no reliable D call. From germline, CDR1 is GTSNPN and CDR2 SVGIG (reference sequence). The V and J ends lost 4 bases and 10 bases respectively, with 10 bases between them. The length of the CDR3 is 11 residues.

This chain joins TRBV7-9 and TRBJ1-2, with D perhaps matching TRBD1 (5 bases). CDR1 is SEHNR and CDR2 is FQNEAQ in the germline V gene (reference sequence). V lost 1 base to trimming and J lost 7 bases, with 10 bases between them. CDR3 length: 13 residues. CDR3 region: CASSLVAGIGYTF. CDR3 sequence (DNA): TGTGCCAGCAGCTTAGTCGCAGGGATTGGCTACACCTTC.

This clone has only a few counts. V and J are TRBV7-2 and TRBJ2-7, with D tentatively TRBD1 (5 bases). Germline V gene sequence: CDR1 SGHTA, CDR2 FQGNSA. The length of the CDR3 is 15 residues. The V end lost 5 bases, the J end lost 2 bases, and 16 bases lay between the germline ends. The CDR3 DNA is TGTGCCAGCAGCACCTACGCGAGACAGCCCTACGAGCAGTACTTC. It specifies CASSTYARQPYEQYF. Supplemented by reference TRBV7-2 and TRBJ2-7, the full variable domain reads GAGVSQSPSNKVTEKGKDVELRCDPISGHTALYWYRQSLGQGLEFLIYFQGNSAPDKSGLPSDRFSAERTGGSVSTLTIQRTQQEDSAVYLCASSTYARQPYEQYFGPGTRLTVT.

This clone was recorded only once. This rearrangement joins TRBV3-1 (or the pseudogene TRBV3-2) to TRBJ2-1; TRBD2 matches 13 bases. This CDR3 region has 15 residues. With 1 base clipped from V and 7 bases from J, the junction kept 1 base outside the gene matches. The germline CDR1 and CDR2 sequences are LGHDT and YNNKEL (reference sequence). The chain's CDR3 is CASSQGGLAGNEQFF. The CDR3 DNA follows: TGTGCCAGCAGCCAAGGGGGACTAGCGGGGAATGAGCAGTTCTTC.

The chain joins TRBV2 to TRBJ2-1; the match to TRBD2 covers 8 bases. CDR3 length: 14 residues. The J segment lost 9 bases and the V segment lost 6 bases, leaving 10 bases of the junction unmatched. Germline CDR1 is SNHLY and CDR2 is FYNNEI. The chain's CDR3 is CASSGARAGGEQFF. CDR3 DNA: TGTGCCAGCAGCGGGGCCCGCGCGGGGGGTGAGCAGTTCTTC.